This T cell receptor (delta chain) was captured by sequencing in a study of gammadelta T cells in human blood (dated by TCRdb to about 2020). Based on the germline V gene, the CDR1 and CDR2 sequences are GEAIGNYY and EKD. Germline trimming amounts to 3 bases on V and 0 bases on J, with 16 as the count of junction bases outside the gene matches. Measured from the cysteine to the phenylalanine, the CDR3 is 19 residues long. Just the 57-base CDR3 DNA is kept, in frame starting at base 1. About this clone: No antigen is known for it. A much larger clone differs from this one at a single base, so this may be a read error.

Receptor amplification or capture employed RT-PCR. Sequencer: Illumina MiSeq. For TCRdb, the public reads were processed anew by CATT, and duplicate DNA sequences were folded into one row. Counted in this sample were 1,200 or so delta-chain clones; about 48% of them appeared once. The ten largest clones capture around 20% of the sample. Paper-wide results and their limitations: According to the study, polyclonal expansion of innate gamma-delta T cells immediately after birth appeared to be driven by microbial exposure.

The chain uses TRDV2 and TRDJ1, with TRDD3 matching 9 junction bases. The TCR was taken from a human donor. Sequenced input: Vgamma9Vdelta2 gamma-delta T cells from adult blood. Read as DNA, the sequence is TGTGCCTGTGACTCCATTCTTGGGGGGGATACAGAATACACCGATAAACTCATCTTT. The resulting protein is CACDSILGGDTEYTDKLIF.